This TCR beta chain was observed in a study of T cells after yellow fever vaccination. Study observations and caveats: Almost no vaccine-responding clonotypes were detectable in day 0 sorted memory subsets. The presence of abundant clonotypes contaminating from the bulk population was possible in FACS-sorted repertoires. A secondary response was less intense yet reached its peak sooner, at day 5 versus 15.

TCRdb independently ran MiXCR on the 5' RACE reads; one entry per CDR3 protein. The sample shows about 46,000 distinct CDR3 sequences, around 6.4% of them seen only once. This clonotype has a handful of counts. Unmatched junction bases numbered 16, after V lost 6 bases and J lost 5 bases. Per the germline V gene, CDR1 is MNHEY and CDR2 is SVGEGT. The CDR3 is made up of 17 amino acids. The origin of this receptor is a man in his thirties or forties who received the YFV17D yellow fever vaccine. Specimen: PBMCs, either bulk or a sorted T-cell subset (CD4+, CD8+, memory, or dextramer-sorted; not recorded which), collected 45 days after the yellow fever booster vaccination. The rearrangement uses TRBV6-2 or TRBV6-3 and TRBJ2-7; TRBD1 agrees at 10 bases. The CDR3 loop is CASRDPPGQGVMDEQYF. CDR3 nucleotides: TGTGCCAGCAGAGACCCGCCCGGACAGGGGGTTATGGACGAGCAGTACTTC.